This record concerns one T cell receptor (beta chain) sequence. This entry is derived from a study of blood T cell repertoires in COVID-19. Overall study context: The samples span acute and convalescent COVID-19 from the United States, Italy and Spain.

Methods used by the authors: For nucleated cells, counts were estimated from reference gene primer amplification. The protocol was immunoSEQ multiplex PCR, while the TCRdb copy is restricted to in-frame clones and leaves out a portion. Clonal size and the V and J genes are those of that table, whereas D and trimming came from the DNA. Of some 490,000 clones in the sample, 88% are singletons; the top ten hold roughly 8.5%. Everyone who took part was 18 to 89 years old, and they came from fewer than 25 US areas. Germline loops: CDR1 SGHVS, CDR2 FQNEAQ. The CDR3 sequence is 14 residues long. Trimming cost V 4 bases and J 11 bases; bases outside gene matches: 12.

The sequencing input was PBMCs or T cells enriched from blood (not recorded which). The clonotype was recovered from a woman aged 60-75 years who had recovered from COVID-19. The chain uses TRBV7-8 and TRBJ1-1; the match to TRBD1 covers 8 bases. The chain's CDR3 is CASSSGQGGLRAFF. CDR3 DNA sequence: TGTGCCAGCAGCTCCGGACAGGGAGGGCTACGGGCTTTCTTT.